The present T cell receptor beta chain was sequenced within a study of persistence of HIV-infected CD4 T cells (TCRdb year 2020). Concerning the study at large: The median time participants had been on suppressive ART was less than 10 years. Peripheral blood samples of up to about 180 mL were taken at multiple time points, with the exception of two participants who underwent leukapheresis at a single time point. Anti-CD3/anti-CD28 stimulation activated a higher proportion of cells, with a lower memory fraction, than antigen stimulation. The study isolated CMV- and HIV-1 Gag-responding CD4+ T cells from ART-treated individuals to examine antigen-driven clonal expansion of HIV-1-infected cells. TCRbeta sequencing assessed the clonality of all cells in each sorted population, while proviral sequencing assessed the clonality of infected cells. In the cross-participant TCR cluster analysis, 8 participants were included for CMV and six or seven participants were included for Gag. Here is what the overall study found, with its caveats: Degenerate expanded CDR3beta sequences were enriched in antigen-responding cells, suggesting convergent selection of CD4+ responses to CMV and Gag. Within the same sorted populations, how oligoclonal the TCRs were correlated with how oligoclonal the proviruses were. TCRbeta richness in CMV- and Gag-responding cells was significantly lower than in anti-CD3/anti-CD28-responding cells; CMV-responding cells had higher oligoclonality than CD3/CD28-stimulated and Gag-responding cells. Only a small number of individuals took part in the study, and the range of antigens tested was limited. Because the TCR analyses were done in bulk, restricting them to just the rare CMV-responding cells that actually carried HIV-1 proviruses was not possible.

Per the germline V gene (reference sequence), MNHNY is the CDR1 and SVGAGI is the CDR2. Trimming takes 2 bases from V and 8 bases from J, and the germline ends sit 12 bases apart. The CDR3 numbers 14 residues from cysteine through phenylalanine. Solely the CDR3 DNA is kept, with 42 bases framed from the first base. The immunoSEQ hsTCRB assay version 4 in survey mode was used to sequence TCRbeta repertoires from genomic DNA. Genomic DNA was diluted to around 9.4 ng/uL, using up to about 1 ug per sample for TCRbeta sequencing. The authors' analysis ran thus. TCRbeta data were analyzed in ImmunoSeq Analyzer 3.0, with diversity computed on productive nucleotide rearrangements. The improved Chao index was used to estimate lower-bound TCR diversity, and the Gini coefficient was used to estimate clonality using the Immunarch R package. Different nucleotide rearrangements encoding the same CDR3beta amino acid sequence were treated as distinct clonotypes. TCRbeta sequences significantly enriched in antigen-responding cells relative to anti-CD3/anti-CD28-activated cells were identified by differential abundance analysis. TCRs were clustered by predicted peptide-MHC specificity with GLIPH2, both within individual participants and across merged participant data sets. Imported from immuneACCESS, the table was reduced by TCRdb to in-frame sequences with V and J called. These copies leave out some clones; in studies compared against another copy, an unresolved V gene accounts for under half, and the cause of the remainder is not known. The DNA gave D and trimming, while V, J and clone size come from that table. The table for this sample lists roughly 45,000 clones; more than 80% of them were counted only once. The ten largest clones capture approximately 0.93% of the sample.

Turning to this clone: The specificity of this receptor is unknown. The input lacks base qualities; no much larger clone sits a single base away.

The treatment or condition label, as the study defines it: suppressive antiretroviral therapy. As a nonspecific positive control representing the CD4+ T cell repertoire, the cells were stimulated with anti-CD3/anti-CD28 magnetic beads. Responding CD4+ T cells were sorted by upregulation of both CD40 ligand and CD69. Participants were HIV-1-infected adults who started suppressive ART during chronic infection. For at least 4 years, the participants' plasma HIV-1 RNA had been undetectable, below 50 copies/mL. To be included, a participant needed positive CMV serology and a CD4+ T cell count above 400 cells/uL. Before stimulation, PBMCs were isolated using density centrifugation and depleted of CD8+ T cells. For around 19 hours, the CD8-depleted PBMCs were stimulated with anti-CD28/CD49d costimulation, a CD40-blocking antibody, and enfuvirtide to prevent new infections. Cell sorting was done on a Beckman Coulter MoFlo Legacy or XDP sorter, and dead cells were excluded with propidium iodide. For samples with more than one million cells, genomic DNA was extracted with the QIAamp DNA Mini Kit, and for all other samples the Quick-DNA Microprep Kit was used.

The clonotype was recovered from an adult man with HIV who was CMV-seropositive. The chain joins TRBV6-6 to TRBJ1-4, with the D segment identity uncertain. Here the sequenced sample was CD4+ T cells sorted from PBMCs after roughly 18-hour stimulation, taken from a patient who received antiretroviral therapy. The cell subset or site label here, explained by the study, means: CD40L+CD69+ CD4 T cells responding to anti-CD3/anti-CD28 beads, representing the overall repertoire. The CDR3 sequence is CASSYGVNGEKLFF. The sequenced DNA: TGTGCCAGCAGTTACGGGGTTAACGGAGAAAAACTGTTTTTT.